The rows below give T cell receptor beta chains drawn from one sample of a study of Ad26.COV2.S vaccination and SARS-CoV-2 variants. Clones were sequenced by immunoSEQ multiplex PCR, and TCRdb holds only the in-frame ones, with some missing. The repertoire holds hundreds of thousands of clones, with more than 70% as singletons. This material consisted of peripheral blood, taken in a trial of Ad26.COV2.S vaccine versus placebo. These TCRs come from a person aged 18-65 years who received the Ad26.COV2.S COVID-19 vaccine or a placebo. CDR3s include the opening cysteine and the closing phenylalanine or tryptophan. The D gene is left open where the match is weak. Size is stated for part of the rows, as once, few or many counts, or as a class when the clone is expanded.

V,D,size,J,CDR3,DNA
TRBV5-1,TRBD2,once,TRBJ2-1,CASSISGTSGPSSYNEQFF,TGCGCCAGCAGCATCTCCGGGACTAGCGGGCCGAGCTCCTACAATGAGCAGTTCTTC
TRBV27,.,.,TRBJ2-7,CASSFLRGEQYF,TGTGCCAGCAGTTTTTTAAGGGGCGAGCAGTACTTC
TRBV16,TRBD1,.,TRBJ2-1,CASTPGVQGVKQFF,TGTGCCAGCACCCCCGGGGTCCAGGGGGTCAAGCAGTTCTTC
TRBV20-1,.,.,TRBJ2-7,CSASPRDEQYF,TGCAGTGCCTCACCCAGGGACGAGCAGTACTTC
TRBV30,TRBD1,.,TRBJ1-1,CAWRRTGLTEAFF,TGTGCCTGGAGGAGGACAGGGCTCACTGAAGCTTTCTTT
TRBV7-9,.,.,TRBJ1-6,CASSSDNSPLHF,TGTGCCAGCAGCTCAGATAATTCACCCCTCCACTTT
TRBV2,TRBD1,.,TRBJ2-2,CASNRDRVGTGELFF,TGTGCCAGCAACCGGGACAGGGTAGGAACCGGGGAGCTGTTTTTT
TRBV7-2,TRBD1,.,TRBJ2-7,CASSSGSRTGVDEQYF,TGTGCCAGCAGCTCCGGCTCCAGGACAGGGGTCGACGAGCAGTACTTC
TRBV3-1/TRBV3-2,.,.,TRBJ1-2,CASSQERGTTYGYTF,TGTGCCAGCAGCCAAGAAAGGGGTACTACCTATGGCTACACCTTC
TRBV7-2,.,.,TRBJ2-2,CASSPRRGFSTGELFF,TGTGCCAGCAGCCCCAGACGGGGGTTTAGCACCGGGGAGCTGTTTTTT
TRBV25-1,.,.,TRBJ2-1,CASSESGSSYNEQFF,TGTGCCAGCAGTGAAAGTGGGAGCTCCTACAATGAGCAGTTCTTC
TRBV24-1,TRBD1,once,TRBJ1-2,CATSDRTGQGYTF,TGTGCCACCAGTGATCGGACAGGGCAGGGCTACACCTTC
TRBV5-4,TRBD1,.,TRBJ1-6,CASSSGQGKNSPLHF,TGTGCCAGCAGCTCGGGACAGGGTAAAAATTCACCCCTCCACTTT
TRBV7-2,.,.,TRBJ1-3,CASSRQGNTGNTIYF,TGTGCCAGCAGCCGCCAGGGGAACACTGGAAACACCATATATTTT
TRBV18,.,.,TRBJ2-5,CASSPFRGALRETQYF,TGTGCCAGCTCACCATTTAGGGGGGCGCTTAGAGAGACCCAGTACTTC
TRBV7-8,.,few,TRBJ2-1,CASSLEGVGNNEQFF,TGTGCCAGCAGCTTAGAGGGAGTCGGGAACAATGAGCAGTTCTTC
TRBV6-5,.,.,TRBJ2-7,CASSRVTSYEQYF,TGTGCCAGCAGCCGAGTAACTTCCTACGAGCAGTACTTC
TRBV6-5,.,.,TRBJ1-2,CASSYSPWDYTF,TGTGCCAGCAGTTACTCGCCGTGGGACTACACCTTC
TRBV25-1,.,.,TRBJ1-6,CASSESAGTYNSPLHF,TGTGCCAGCAGTGAATCGGCAGGGACCTATAATTCACCCCTCCACTTT
TRBV30,.,.,TRBJ2-5,CAWSVLGLETQYF,TGTGCCTGGAGTGTACTGGGATTAGAGACCCAGTACTTC
TRBV20-1,TRBD1,.,TRBJ1-4,CSAGTGTELFF,TGCAGTGCTGGGACCGGGACAGAACTGTTTTTT
TRBV5-3,.,few,TRBJ1-1,CARSLGNPEAFF,TGTGCCAGAAGCTTGGGAAACCCTGAAGCTTTCTTT
TRBV5-6,.,.,TRBJ2-7,CASSLGLQGRPYEQYF,TGTGCCAGCAGCTTGGGGCTACAGGGAAGGCCATACGAGCAGTACTTC
TRBV10-1,.,.,TRBJ2-3,CASSANAGSTDTQYF,TGCGCCAGCAGTGCTAATGCGGGAAGCACAGATACGCAGTATTTT
TRBV7-6,TRBD1,.,TRBJ1-3,CASTSGQGLEGNTIYF,TGTGCCAGCACCTCCGGACAGGGGTTGGAGGGAAACACCATATATTTT
TRBV6-5,.,.,TRBJ1-2,CASSYLGRSNGYTF,TGTGCCAGCAGTTACCTTGGACGGTCTAATGGCTACACCTTC
TRBV7-9,TRBD1,.,TRBJ1-2,CASSLKGQASYGYTF,TGTGCCAGCAGCCTGAAGGGACAGGCGTCTTATGGCTACACCTTC
TRBV19,.,.,TRBJ1-5,CASSIGQGNGNQPQHF,TGTGCCAGTAGTATAGGGCAGGGCAATGGCAATCAGCCCCAGCATTTT
TRBV24-1,TRBD1,.,TRBJ2-7,CATGGQGPDEQYF,TGTGCCACCGGAGGACAGGGTCCGGACGAGCAGTACTTC